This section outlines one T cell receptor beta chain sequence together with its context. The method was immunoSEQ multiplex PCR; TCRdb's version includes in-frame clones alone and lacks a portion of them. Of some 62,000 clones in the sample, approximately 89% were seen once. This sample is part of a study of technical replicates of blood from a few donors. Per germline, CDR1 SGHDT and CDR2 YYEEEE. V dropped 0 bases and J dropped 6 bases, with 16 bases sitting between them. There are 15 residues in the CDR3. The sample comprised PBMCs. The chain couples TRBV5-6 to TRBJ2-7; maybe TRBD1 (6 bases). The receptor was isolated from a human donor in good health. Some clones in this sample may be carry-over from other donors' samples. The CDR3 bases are TGTGCCAGCAGCTTGGTTGCTGGGCTAGGGGGCGAGCAGTACTTC. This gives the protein CASSLVAGLGGEQYF.